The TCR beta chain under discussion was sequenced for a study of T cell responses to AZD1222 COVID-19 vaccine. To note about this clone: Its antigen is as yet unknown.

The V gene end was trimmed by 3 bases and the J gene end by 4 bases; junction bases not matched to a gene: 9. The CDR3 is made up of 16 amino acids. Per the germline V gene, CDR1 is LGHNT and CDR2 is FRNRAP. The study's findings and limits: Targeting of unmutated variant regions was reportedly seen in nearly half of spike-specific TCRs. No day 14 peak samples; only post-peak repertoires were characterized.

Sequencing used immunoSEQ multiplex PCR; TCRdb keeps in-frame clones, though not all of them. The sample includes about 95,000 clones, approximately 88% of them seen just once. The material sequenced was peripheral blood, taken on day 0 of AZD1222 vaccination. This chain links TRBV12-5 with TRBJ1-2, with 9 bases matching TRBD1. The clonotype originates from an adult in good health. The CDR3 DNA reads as TGTGCTAGTGGTTTCCTGGGACAGGGCCGCAGCTATGGCTACACCTTC. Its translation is CASGFLGQGRSYGYTF.